Detailed here is one TCR beta chain. The method was immunoSEQ multiplex PCR; TCRdb's version includes in-frame clones alone and lacks a portion of them. The sample consists of approximately 160,000 clones, approximately 80% of them appearing once. The source of the sample is a study of blood T cell repertoires in COVID-19. The sequence derives from a man between 65 and 79 years old who had recovered from COVID-19. Input material: peripheral blood.

The CDR3 reads CASSQDVRAAGYTF. The CDR3 DNA sequence: TGTGCCAGCAGCCAAGATGTGCGGGCGGCGGGCTACACCTTC. The rearrangement links TRBV14 to TRBJ1-2; D uncertain. CDR1 SGHDN and CDR2 FVKESK come from the germline V gene. This CDR3 spans 14 amino acids. V lost 0 bases and J lost 8, with 13 bases in between.